The present T cell receptor (beta chain) was sequenced within a study of vaccination effects on CD4 cells after COVID-19. Here immunoSEQ multiplex PCR was the method, and the copy in TCRdb shows in-frame clones only, minus some. The table shows about 60,000 clones, with roughly 76% occurring only once. Antigen-specific CD4+ T cells expanded by the ViraFEST assay with viral peptide pools were then sequenced. Investigators separated out CD4+ T cells once about 10 days of culture had passed. A remark on this clone: Antigen unknown.

Between the trimmed V and J ends, which lost 4 bases and 0 bases, there was a span of 13 bases. The CDR3 totals 16 residues. The germline V gene encodes CDR1 LNHDA and CDR2 SQIVND (reference sequence). The chain is built from TRBV19 and TRBJ1-3; D is unresolved. The clonotype originates from a human donor who received a COVID-19 vaccine. Sequenced material: CD4+ T cells from PBMCs cultured with HCoV-229E spike peptides, taken before COVID-19 vaccination. CDR3: CASSRFVFSSGNTIYF. CDR3 sequence (DNA): TGTGCCAGTAGTAGATTCGTCTTCAGCTCTGGAAACACCATATATTTT. Combining the CDR3 with reference TRBV19 and TRBJ1-3 gives the whole variable domain DGGITQSPKYLFRKEGQNVTLSCEQNLNHDAMYWYRQDPGQGLRLIYYSQIVNDFQKGDIAEGYSVSREKKESFPLTVTSAQKNPTAFYLCASSRFVFSSGNTIYFGEGSWLTVV.